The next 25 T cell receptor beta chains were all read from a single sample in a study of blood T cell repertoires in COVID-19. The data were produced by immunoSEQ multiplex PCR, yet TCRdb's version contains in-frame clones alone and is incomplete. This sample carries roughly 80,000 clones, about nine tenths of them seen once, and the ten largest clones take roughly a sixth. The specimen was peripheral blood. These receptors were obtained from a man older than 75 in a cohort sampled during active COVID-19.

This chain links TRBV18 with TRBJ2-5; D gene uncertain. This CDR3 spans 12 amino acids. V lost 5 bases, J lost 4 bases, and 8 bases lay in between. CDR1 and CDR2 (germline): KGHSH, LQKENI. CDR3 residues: CASSDMRETQYF. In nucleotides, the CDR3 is TGTGCCAGCTCAGATATGCGAGAGACCCAGTACTTC.

The CDR3 loop reads CASSVSQNTGELFF. CDR3 bases: TGTGCCAGCAGTGTTAGTCAGAACACCGGGGAGCTGTTTTTT. V and J are TRBV6-4 and TRBJ2-2; D gene unclear. Germline CDR1 and CDR2: MRHNA and SNTAGT. V gave up 4 bases and J gave up 1 base, with 7 bases separating them. The CDR3 contains 14 residues.

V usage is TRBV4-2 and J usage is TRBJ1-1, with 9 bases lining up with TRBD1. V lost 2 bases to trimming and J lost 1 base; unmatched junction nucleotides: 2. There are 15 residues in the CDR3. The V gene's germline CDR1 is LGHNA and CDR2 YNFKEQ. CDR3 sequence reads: CASSQLTGGNTEAFF. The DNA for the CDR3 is TGTGCCAGCAGCCAATTGACAGGGGGGAACACTGAAGCTTTCTTT.

CDR3 sequence reads: CASSPLGLTQYF. The CDR3 coding sequence is TGTGCCAGCAGCCCCCTCGGGTTGACGCAGTATTTT. The V gene is TRBV7-8, the J gene TRBJ2-3, with no clear D. With 5 bases removed from V and 9 bases from J, the gap between germline ends came to 12 bases. CDR1 SGHVS and CDR2 FQNEAQ come from the germline V gene. The CDR3 covers 12 residues. Full variable domain (rest looked up from reference TRBV7-8 and TRBJ2-3): GAGVSQSPRYKVAKRGQDVALRCDPISGHVSLFWYQQALGQGPEFLTYFQNEAQLDKSGLPSDRFFAERPEGSVSTLKIQRTQQEDSAVYLCASSPLGLTQYFGPGTRLTVL.

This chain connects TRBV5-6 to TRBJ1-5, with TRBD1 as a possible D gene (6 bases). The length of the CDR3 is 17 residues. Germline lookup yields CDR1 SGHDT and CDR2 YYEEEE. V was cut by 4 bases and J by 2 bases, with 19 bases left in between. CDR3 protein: CASSRFTGHAGNQPQHF. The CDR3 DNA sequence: TGTGCCAGCAGCCGATTCACAGGGCACGCGGGCAATCAGCCCCAGCATTTT. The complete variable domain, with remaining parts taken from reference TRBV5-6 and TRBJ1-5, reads DAGVTQSPTHLIKTRGQQVTLRCSPKSGHDTVSWYQQALGQGPQFIFQYYEEEERQRGNFPDRFSGHQFPNYSSELNVNALLLGDSALYLCASSRFTGHAGNQPQHFGDGTRLSIL.

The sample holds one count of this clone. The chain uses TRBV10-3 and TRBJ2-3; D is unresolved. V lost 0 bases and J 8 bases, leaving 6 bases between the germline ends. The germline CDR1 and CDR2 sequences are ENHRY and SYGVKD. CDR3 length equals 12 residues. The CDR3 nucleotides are TGTGCCATCAGTGAGTCCGCGCGTACGCAGTATTTT. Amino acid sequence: CAISESARTQYF.

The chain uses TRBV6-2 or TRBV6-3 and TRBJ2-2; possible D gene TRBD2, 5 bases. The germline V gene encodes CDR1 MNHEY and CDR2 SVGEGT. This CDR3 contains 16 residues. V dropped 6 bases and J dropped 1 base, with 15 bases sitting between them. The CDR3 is CASSLTLAGNTGELFF. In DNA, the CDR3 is TGTGCCAGCAGCCTCACCCTGGCGGGGAACACCGGGGAGCTGTTTTTT.

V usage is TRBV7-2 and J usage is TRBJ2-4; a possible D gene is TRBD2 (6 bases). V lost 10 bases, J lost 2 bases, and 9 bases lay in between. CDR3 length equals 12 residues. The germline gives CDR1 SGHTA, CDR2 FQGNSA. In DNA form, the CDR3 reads TGTGCCACCGGGACTTCCAAAAACATTCAGTACTTC. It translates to CATGTSKNIQYF.

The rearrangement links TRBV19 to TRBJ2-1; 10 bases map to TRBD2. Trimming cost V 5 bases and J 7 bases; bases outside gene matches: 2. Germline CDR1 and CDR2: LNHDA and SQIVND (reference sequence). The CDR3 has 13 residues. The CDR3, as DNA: TGTGCCAGTAGTGGTAGCGGGGGGAATGAGCAGTTCTTC. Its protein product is CASSGSGGNEQFF.

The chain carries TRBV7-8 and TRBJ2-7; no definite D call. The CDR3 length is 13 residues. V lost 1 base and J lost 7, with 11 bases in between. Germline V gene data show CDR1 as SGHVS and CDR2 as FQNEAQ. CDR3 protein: CASSLGVEREQYV. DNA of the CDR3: TGTGCCAGCAGCTTAGGAGTAGAGAGGGAGCAGTACGTC.

In nucleotides, the CDR3 is TGTGCCAGTAGTAACACAGGGGGCTGGTATGGCTACACCTTC. It codes for CASSNTGGWYGYTF. The chain recombines TRBV19 with TRBJ1-2; 9 nucleotides line up with TRBD1. CDR1 is LNHDA, CDR2 SQIVND, per germline (reference sequence). V lost 4 bases to trimming and J lost 5 bases; unmatched junction nucleotides: 5. The CDR3 extends over 14 amino acids.

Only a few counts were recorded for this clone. The CDR3 nucleotides read TGCAGCGCTTCGGGGCAGGGGAAGGCCGGGGAGCTGTTTTTT. Translating it yields CSASGQGKAGELFF. The chain is built from TRBV29-1 and TRBJ2-2, with D possibly TRBD1 on 6 matching bases. There are 14 residues in the CDR3. V lost 7 bases and J lost 6, with 18 bases in between. The germline CDR1 and CDR2 sequences are SQVTM and ANQGSEA.

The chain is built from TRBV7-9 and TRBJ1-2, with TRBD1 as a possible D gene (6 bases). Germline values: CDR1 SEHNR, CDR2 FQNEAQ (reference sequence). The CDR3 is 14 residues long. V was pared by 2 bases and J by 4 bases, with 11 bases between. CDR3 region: CASSLLGAGYGYTF. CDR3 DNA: TGTGCCAGCAGCTTACTGGGGGCCGGCTATGGCTACACCTTC.

The CDR3: CASSDMGISISYEQYF. The CDR3 bases are TGTGCCAGCAGTGATATGGGCATCAGTATCTCCTACGAGCAGTACTTC. This chain connects TRBV25-1 to TRBJ2-7; no definite D call. V was cut by 3 bases and J by 0 bases, with 15 bases left in between. Germline CDR1 MGHDK, CDR2 SYGVNS. The CDR3 spans 16 residues.

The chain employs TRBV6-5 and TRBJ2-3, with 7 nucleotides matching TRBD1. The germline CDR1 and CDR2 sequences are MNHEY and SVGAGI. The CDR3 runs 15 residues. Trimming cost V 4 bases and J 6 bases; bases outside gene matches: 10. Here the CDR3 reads CASSLTGVLGDTQYF. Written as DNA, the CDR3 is TGTGCCAGCAGTTTAACAGGGGTATTAGGGGATACGCAGTATTTT.

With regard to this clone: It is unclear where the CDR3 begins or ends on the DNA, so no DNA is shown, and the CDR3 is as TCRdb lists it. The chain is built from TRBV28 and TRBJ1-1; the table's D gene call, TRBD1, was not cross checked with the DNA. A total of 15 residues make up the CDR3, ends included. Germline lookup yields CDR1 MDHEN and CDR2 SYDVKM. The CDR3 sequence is CASSSGQGAPTEAFF.

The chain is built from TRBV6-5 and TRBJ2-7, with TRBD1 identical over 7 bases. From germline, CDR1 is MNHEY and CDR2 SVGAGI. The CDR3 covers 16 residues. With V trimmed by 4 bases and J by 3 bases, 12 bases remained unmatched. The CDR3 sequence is CASSSPRGRRDYEQYF. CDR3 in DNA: TGTGCCAGCAGTTCCCCGAGGGGGCGCAGAGACTACGAGCAGTACTTC.

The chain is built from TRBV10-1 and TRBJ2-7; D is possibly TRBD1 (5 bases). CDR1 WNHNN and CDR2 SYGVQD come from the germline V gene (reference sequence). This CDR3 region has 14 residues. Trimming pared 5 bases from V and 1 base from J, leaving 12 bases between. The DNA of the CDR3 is TGCGCCAGCAGTCACTGGCCAGGGTCCTACGAGCAGTACGTC. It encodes CASSHWPGSYEQYV.

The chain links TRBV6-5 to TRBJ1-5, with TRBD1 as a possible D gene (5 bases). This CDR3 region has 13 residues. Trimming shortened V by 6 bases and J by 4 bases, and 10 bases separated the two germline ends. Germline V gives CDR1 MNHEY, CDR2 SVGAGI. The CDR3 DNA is TGTGCCAGCAGGGGGCCGATGAATCAGCCCCAGCATTTT. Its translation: CASRGPMNQPQHF.

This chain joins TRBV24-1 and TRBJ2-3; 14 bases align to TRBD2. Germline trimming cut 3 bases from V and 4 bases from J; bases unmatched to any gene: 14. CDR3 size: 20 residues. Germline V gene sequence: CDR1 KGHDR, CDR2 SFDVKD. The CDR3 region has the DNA TGTGCCACCAGTGATGTAATGACTAGCGGGGGGGCTGGCCGCTCAGATACGCAGTATTTT. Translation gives CATSDVMTSGGAGRSDTQYF.

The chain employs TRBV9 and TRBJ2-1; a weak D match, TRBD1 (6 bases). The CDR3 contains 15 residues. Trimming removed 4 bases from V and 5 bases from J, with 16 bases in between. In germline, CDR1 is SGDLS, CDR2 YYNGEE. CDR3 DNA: TGTGCCAGCAGCCCCCTTGGACAGCCCGACAATGAGCAGTTCTTC. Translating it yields CASSPLGQPDNEQFF.

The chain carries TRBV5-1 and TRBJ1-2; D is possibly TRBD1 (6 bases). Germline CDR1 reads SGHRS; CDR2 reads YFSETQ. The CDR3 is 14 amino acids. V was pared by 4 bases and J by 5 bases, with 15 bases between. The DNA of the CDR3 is TGCGCCAGCAGCCTTCAACAGGGAACTTATGGCTACACCTTC. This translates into CASSLQQGTYGYTF.

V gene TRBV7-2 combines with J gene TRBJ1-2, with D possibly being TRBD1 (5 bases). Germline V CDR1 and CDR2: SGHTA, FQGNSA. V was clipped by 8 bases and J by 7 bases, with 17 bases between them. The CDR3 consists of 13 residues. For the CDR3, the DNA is TGTGCCAGCGGACCGGACACCGGACGTGGCTACACCTTC. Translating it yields CASGPDTGRGYTF.

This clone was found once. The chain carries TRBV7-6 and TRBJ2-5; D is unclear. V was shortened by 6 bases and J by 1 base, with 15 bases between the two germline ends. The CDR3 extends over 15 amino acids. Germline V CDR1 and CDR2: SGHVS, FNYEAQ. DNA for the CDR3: TGTGCCAGCAGTCGACGACACCTCCTCCAAGAGACCCAGTACTTC. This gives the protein CASSRRHLLQETQYF.

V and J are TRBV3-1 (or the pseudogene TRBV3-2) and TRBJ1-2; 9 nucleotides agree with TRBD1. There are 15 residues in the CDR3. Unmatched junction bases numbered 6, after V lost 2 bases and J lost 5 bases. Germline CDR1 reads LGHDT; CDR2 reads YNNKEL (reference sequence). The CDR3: CASSQLSGTGYGYTF. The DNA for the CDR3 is TGTGCCAGCAGCCAACTTAGTGGGACAGGGTATGGCTACACCTTC.